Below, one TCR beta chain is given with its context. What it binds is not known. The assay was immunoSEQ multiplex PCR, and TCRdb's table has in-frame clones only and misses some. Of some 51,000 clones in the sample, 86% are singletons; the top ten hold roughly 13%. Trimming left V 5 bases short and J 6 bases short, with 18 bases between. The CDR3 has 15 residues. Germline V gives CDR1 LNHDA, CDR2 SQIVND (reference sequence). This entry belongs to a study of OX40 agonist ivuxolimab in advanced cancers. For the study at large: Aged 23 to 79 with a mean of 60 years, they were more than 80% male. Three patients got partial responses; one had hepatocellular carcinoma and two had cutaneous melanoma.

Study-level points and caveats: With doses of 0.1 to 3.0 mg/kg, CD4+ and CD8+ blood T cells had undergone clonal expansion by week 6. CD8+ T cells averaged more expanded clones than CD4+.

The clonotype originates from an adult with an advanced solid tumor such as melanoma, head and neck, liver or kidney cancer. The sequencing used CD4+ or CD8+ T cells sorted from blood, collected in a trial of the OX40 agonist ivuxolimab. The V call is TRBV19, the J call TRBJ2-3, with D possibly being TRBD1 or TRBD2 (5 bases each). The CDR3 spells CASSSQGAERDTQYF. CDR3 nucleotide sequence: TGTGCCAGTAGTTCTCAGGGAGCGGAAAGGGATACGCAGTATTTT.